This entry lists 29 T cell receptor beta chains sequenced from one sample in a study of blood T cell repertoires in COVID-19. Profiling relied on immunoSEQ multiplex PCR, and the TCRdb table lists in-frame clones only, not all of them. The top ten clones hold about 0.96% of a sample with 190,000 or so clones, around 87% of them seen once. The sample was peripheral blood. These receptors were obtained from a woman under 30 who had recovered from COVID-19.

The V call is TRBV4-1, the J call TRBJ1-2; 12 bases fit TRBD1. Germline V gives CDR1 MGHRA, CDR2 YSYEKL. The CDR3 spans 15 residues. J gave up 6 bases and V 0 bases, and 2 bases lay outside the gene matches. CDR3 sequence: CASSQDGTGGDGYTF. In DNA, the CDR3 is TGCGCCAGCAGCCAAGACGGGACAGGGGGCGATGGCTACACCTTC.

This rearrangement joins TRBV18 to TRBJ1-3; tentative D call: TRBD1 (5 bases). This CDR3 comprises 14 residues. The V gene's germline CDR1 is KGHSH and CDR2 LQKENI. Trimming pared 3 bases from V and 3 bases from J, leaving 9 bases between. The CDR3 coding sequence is TGTGCCAGCTCACCGGGGCTCGGTGGAAACACCATATATTTT. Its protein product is CASSPGLGGNTIYF.

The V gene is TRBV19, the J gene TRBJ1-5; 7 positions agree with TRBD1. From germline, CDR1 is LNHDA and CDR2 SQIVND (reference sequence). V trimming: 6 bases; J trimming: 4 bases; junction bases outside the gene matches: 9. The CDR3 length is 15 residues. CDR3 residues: CASRNRQGRNQPQHF. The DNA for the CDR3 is TGTGCCAGTAGAAACCGACAGGGTAGAAATCAGCCCCAGCATTTT.

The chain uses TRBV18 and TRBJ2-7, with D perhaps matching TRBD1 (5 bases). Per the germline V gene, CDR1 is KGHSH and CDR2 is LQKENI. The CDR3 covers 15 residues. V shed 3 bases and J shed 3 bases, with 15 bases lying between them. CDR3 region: CASSPQRAGIYEQYF. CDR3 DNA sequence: TGTGCCAGCTCACCCCAGAGAGCAGGGATCTACGAGCAGTACTTC.

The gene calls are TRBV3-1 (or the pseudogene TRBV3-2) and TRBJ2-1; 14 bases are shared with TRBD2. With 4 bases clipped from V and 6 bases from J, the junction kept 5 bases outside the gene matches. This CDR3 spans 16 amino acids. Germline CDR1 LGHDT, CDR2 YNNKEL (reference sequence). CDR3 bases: TGTGCCAGCAGCCCGCAGGGGACTAGCGGGAGCAATGAGCAGTTCTTC. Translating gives CASSPQGTSGSNEQFF.

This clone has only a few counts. The CDR3, as DNA: TGTGCCAGCAGCCGTTGGGGACAGTTTAGCAATCAGCCCCAGCATTTT. Its translation: CASSRWGQFSNQPQHF. This sequence joins TRBV5-6 and TRBJ1-5, with TRBD1 matching over 7 bases. The germline CDR1 and CDR2 sequences are SGHDT and YYEEEE. The CDR3 has 16 residues. Unmatched junction bases numbered 7, after V lost 4 bases and J lost 0 bases.

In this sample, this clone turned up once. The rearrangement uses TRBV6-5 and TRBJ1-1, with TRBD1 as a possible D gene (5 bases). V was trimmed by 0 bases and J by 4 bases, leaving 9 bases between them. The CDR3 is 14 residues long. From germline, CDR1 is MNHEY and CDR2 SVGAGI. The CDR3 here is CASSYSKGFTEAFF. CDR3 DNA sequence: TGTGCCAGCAGTTACTCAAAGGGGTTCACTGAAGCTTTCTTT.

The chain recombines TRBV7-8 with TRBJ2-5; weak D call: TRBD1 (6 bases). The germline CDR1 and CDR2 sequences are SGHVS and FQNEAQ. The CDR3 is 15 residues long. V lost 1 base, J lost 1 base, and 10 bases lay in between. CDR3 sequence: CASSLVGQTQETQYF. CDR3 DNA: TGTGCCAGCAGCTTAGTCGGACAGACCCAAGAGACCCAGTACTTC.

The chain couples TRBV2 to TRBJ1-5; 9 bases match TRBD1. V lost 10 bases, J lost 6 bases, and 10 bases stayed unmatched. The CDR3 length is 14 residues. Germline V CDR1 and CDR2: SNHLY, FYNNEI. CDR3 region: CATTRTGEVQPQHF. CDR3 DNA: TGTGCCACCACCCGGACAGGGGAGGTTCAGCCCCAGCATTTT.

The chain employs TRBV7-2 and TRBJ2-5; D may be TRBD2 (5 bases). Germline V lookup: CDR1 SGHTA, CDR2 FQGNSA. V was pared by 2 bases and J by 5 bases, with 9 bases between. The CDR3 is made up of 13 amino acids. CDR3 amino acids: CASSLNWRETQYF. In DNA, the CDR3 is TGTGCCAGCAGCTTAAACTGGAGGGAGACCCAGTACTTC.

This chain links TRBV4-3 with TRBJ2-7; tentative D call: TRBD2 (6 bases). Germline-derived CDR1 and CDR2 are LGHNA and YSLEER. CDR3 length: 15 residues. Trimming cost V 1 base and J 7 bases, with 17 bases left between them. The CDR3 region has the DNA TGCGCCAGCAGCCAAGTTCGACTAGGGCGTAGTGAGCAGTACTTC. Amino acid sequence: CASSQVRLGRSEQYF.

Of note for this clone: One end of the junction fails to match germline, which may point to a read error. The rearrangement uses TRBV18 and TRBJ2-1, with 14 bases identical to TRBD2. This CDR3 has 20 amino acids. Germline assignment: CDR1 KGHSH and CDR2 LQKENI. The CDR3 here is CSSSPLGLAGVALSYNEQFF. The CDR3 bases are TGTTCCAGCTCACCTCTGGGACTAGCGGGAGTAGCTTTATCGTACAATGAGCAGTTCTTC.

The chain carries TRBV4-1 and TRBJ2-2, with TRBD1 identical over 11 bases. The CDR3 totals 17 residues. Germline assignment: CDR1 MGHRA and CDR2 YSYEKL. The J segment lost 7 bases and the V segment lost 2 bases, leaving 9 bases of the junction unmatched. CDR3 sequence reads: CASSQRWTGGANGELFF. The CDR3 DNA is TGCGCCAGCAGCCAACGGTGGACAGGGGGCGCGAACGGGGAGCTGTTTTTT.

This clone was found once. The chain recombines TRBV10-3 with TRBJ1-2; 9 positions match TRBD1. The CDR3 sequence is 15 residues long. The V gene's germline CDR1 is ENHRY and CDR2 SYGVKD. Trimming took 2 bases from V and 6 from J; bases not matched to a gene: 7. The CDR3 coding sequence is TGTGCCATCAGTGAGGAAACAGGGGGCTCACATGGCTACACCTTC. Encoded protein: CAISEETGGSHGYTF.

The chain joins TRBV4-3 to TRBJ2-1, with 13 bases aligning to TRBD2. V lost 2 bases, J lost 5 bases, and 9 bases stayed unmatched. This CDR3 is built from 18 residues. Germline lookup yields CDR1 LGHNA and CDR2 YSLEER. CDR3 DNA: TGCGCCAGCAGCCAACATCTGACTAGCGGGGGGACTAACAATGAGCAGTTCTTC. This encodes CASSQHLTSGGTNNEQFF.

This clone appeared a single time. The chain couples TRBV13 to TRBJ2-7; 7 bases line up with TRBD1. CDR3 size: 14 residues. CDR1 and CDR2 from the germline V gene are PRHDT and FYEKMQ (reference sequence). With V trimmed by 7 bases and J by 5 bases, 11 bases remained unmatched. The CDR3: CASTQQGSVHEQYF. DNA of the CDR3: TGTGCCAGCACCCAACAGGGGAGTGTCCACGAGCAGTACTTC.

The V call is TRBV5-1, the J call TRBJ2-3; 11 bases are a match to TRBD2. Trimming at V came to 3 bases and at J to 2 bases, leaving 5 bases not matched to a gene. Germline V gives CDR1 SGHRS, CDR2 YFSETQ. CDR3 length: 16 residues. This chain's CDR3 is CASSSRLAGPTDTQYF. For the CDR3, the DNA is TGCGCCAGCAGCTCAAGACTAGCGGGACCCACAGATACGCAGTATTTT.

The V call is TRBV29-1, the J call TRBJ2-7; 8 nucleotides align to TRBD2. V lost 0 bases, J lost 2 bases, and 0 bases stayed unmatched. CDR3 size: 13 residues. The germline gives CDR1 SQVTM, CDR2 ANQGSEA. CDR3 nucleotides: TGCAGCGTTGAAGACGGGGGGGCCTACGAGCAGTACTTC. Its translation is CSVEDGGAYEQYF.

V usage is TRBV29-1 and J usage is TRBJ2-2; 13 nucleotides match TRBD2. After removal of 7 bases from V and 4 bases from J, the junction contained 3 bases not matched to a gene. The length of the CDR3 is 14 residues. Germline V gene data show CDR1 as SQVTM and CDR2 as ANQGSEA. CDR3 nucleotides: TGCAGCGGGCGGACTAGCGGGAGCACCGGGGAGCTGTTTTTT. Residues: CSGRTSGSTGELFF.

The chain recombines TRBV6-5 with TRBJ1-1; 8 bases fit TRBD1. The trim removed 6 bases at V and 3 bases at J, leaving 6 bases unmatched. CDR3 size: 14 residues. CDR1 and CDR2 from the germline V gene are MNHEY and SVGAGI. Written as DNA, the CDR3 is TGTGCCAGCAGGACAGGGGTTCTGCACACTGAAGCTTTCTTT. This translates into CASRTGVLHTEAFF.

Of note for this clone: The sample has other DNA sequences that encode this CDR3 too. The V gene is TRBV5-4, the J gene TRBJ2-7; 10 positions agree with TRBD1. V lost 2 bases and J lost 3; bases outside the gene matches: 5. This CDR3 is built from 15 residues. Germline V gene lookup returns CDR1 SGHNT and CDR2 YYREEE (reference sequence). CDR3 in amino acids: CASSLGGQGGYEQYF. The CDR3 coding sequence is TGTGCCAGCAGCTTAGGAGGACAGGGGGGCTACGAGCAGTACTTC.

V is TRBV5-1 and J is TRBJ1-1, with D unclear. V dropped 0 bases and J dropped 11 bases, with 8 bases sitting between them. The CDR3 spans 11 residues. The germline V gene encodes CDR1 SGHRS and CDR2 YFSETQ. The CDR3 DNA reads TGCGCCAGCAGCTTGGCCCCGTCTGCTTTCTTT. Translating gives CASSLAPSAFF.

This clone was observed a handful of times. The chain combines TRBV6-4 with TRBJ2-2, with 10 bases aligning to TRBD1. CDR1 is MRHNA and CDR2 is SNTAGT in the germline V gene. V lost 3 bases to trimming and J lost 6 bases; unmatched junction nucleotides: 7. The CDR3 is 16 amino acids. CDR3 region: CASSESLTGGPGELFF. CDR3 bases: TGTGCCAGCAGTGAATCCCTGACAGGGGGCCCCGGGGAGCTGTTTTTT.

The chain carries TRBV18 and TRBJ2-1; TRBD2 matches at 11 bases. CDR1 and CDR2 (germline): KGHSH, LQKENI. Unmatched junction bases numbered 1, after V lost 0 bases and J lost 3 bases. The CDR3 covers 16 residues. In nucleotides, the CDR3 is TGTGCCAGCTCACCACCTAGCGGGAGGGTCTACAATGAGCAGTTCTTC. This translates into CASSPPSGRVYNEQFF.

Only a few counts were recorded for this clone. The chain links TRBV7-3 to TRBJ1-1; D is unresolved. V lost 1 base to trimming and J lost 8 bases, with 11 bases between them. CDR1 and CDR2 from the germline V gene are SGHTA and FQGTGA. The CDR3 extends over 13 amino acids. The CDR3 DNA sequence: TGTGCCAGCAGCTTAAGTTTGGGCAGCGAAGCTTTCTTT. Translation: CASSLSLGSEAFF.

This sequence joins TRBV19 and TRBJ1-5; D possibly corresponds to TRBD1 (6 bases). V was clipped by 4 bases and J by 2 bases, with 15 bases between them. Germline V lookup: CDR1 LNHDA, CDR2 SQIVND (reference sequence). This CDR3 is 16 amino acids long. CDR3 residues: CASSRAPRGGNQPQHF. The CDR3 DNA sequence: TGTGCCAGTAGTAGGGCCCCCAGGGGAGGCAATCAGCCCCAGCATTTT.

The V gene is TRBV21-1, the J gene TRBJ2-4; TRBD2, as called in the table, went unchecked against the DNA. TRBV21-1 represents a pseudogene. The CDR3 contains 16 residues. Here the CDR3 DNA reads TGTGCCAGCAGCAAAGATCGTGAGGAAACCAAAAACATTCAGTACTTC. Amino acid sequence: CASSKDREETKNIQYF.

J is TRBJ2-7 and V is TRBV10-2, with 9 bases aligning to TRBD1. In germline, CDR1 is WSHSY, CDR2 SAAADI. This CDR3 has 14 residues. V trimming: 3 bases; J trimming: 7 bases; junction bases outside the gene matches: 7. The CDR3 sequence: CASSDYRGRSEQYV. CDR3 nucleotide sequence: TGCGCCAGCAGTGATTACAGGGGGCGTTCTGAGCAGTACGTC.

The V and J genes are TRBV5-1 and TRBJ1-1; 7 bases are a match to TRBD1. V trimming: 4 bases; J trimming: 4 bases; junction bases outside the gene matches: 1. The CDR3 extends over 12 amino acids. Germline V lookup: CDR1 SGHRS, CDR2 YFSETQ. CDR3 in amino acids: CASSAGGTEAFF. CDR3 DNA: TGCGCCAGCAGCGCAGGGGGCACTGAAGCTTTCTTT.